This T cell receptor beta chain was identified during a study of post-analysis software for immune sequencing data. Study context: Some patients lacked subtype; others had relapsing-remitting, secondary progressive or progressive-relapsing disease.

TCR beta cDNA libraries had unique molecular identifiers. Each CDR3 protein gets one entry after TCRdb re-called the PCR reads with MiXCR. The data show some 160,000 distinct CDR3 sequences, 36% seen once. Overall study results and limits: Strong same-batch co-clustering of samples appeared with F measure clustering. There was significantly lower normalized Chao1 diversity in multiple sclerosis patients than in controls.

This clonotype was detected only a few times. The antigen is undetermined. This TCR derives from a girl aged 5-17 years with multiple sclerosis. The sample consisted of blood, taken after autologous hematopoietic stem cell transplantation.

CDR3 protein: CSARTALETQYF. Here the CDR3 DNA reads TGCAGTGCAAGAACAGCTTTAGAGACCCAGTACTTC. This rearrangement joins TRBV20-1 to TRBJ2-5; no reliable D call. Germline values: CDR1 DFQATT, CDR2 SNEGSKA (reference sequence). Between the trimmed V and J ends, which lost 6 bases and 4 bases, there was a span of 12 bases. This CDR3 has 12 amino acids.